The next 12 T cell receptor beta chains were all read from a single sample in a study of shared clonotypes between healthy human individuals. Data came from immunoSEQ multiplex PCR; TCRdb stores just in-frame clones and leaves some out. The table has 900,000 to 1,200,000 clones, around 78% seen once. The sequencing sample was made of memory CD4+ T cells from PBMCs. Sample subset: CD45RA-negative fraction. These receptors were taken from a man between 18 and 29 years old in good health. Some clones in this sample may be carry-over from other donors' samples.

The V call is TRBV11-2, the J call TRBJ2-5, with 9 bases fitting TRBD2. The CDR3 is 17 residues long. Germline trimming cut 1 base from V and 1 base from J; bases unmatched to any gene: 7. Per the germline V gene, CDR1 is SGHAT and CDR2 is FQNNGV. This CDR3 reads CASSLGLAGPGQETQYF. CDR3 bases: TGTGCCAGCAGCTTAGGCCTAGCGGGACCCGGCCAAGAGACCCAGTACTTC. Looking up the rest from reference TRBV11-2 and TRBJ2-5 gives the full variable domain: EAGVAQSPRYKIIEKRQSVAFWCNPISGHATLYWYQQILGQGPKLLIQFQNNGVVDDSQLPKDRFSAERLKGVDSTLKIQPAKLEDSAVYLCASSLGLAGPGQETQYFGPGTRLLVL.

The J gene is TRBJ1-6, the V gene TRBV5-4, with D possibly matching TRBD1 (5 bases). The CDR3 is 14 residues long. Germline CDR1 reads SGHNT; CDR2 reads YYREEE (reference sequence). V lost 10 bases to trimming and J lost 7 bases, with 18 bases between them. CDR3 loop: CACHGWGRNSPLHF. The CDR3 DNA sequence: TGTGCCTGTCACGGTTGGGGGAGGAATTCACCCCTCCACTTT.

This clone was counted between two and nine times. The gene calls are TRBV7-9 and TRBJ2-7; no clear D. There are 16 residues in the CDR3. V was pared by 8 bases and J by 6 bases, with 26 bases between. Germline values: CDR1 SEHNR, CDR2 FQNEAQ (reference sequence). The CDR3 nucleotides read TGTGCCAGCCGAATTTGGACCTCTCGTTCACTCTCCGAGCAGTACTTC. This encodes CASRIWTSRSLSEQYF. Based on the CDR3 plus reference TRBV7-9 and TRBJ2-7, the full variable domain is DTGVSQNPRHKITKRGQNVTFRCDPISEHNRLYWYRQTLGQGPEFLTYFQNEAQLEKSRLLSDRFSAERPKGSFSTLEIQRTEQGDSAMYLCASRIWTSRSLSEQYFGPGTRLTVT.

This clone was recorded at least ten times. The chain combines TRBV5-1 with TRBJ2-5; D gene unclear. Germline assignment: CDR1 SGHRS and CDR2 YFSETQ. The CDR3 is 12 residues long. V was shortened by 3 bases and J by 5 bases, with 8 bases between the two germline ends. The CDR3 loop reads CASSSEWETQYF. CDR3 DNA sequence: TGCGCCAGCAGCTCGGAGTGGGAGACCCAGTACTTC.

The chain is built from TRBV5-1 and TRBJ2-7, with TRBD2 matching over 16 bases. The CDR3 covers 19 residues. Looked up from germline, CDR1 is SGHRS and CDR2 is YFSETQ. Germline trimming cut 4 bases from V and 7 bases from J; bases unmatched to any gene: 17. In DNA form, the CDR3 reads TGCGCCAGCAGCCCCGCGGGGACTAGCGGGAGGGCCCCGGTGGCGGAGCAGTACTTC. Its translation is CASSPAGTSGRAPVAEQYF.

The chain joins TRBV28 to TRBJ2-3; D perhaps matches TRBD2 (5 bases). Germline V CDR1 and CDR2: MDHEN, SYDVKM. The ends were cut back, 7 bases at V and 6 bases at J, with 11 bases in the middle. The CDR3 covers 12 residues. The CDR3 loop is CASTSGMDTQYF. The CDR3 DNA sequence: TGTGCCAGCACCTCCGGGATGGATACGCAGTATTTT.

The chain is built from TRBV5-1 and TRBJ2-5, with D possibly being TRBD1 or TRBD2 (6 bases each). The V and J ends lost 0 bases and 4 bases respectively, with 13 bases between them. Looked up from germline, CDR1 is SGHRS and CDR2 is YFSETQ. CDR3 size: 15 residues. The CDR3 bases are TGCGCCAGCAGCTTGGTTGAAGGAGGGGGAGAGACCCAGTACTTC. It is translated as CASSLVEGGGETQYF.

This chain connects TRBV9 to TRBJ2-7; D is perhaps TRBD1 or TRBD2 (6 bases each). Per the germline V gene, CDR1 is SGDLS and CDR2 is YYNGEE. Trimming left V 6 bases short and J 4 bases short, with 14 bases between. The CDR3 is made up of 13 amino acids. The CDR3 DNA follows: TGTGCCAGCAACGGGGGCAGAGGATACGAGCAGTACTTC. It translates to CASNGGRGYEQYF. Full variable domain (remainder filled in from reference TRBV9 and TRBJ2-7): DSGVTQTPKHLITATGQRVTLRCSPRSGDLSVYWYQQSLDQGLQFLIQYYNGEERAKGNILERFSAQQFPDLHSELNLSSLELGDSALYFCASNGGRGYEQYFGPGTRLTVT.

On this clone: This likely traces to a read error, being one base from a far larger clone. The genes are TRBV5-1 and TRBJ2-3, with TRBD1 identical over 9 bases. In germline, CDR1 is SGHRS, CDR2 YFSETQ. This CDR3 has 14 residues. The CDR3 here is CASRYTGGTGTQYF. Written as DNA, the CDR3 is TGCGCCAGCAGGTATACAGGGGGCACAGGTACGCAGTATTTT.

This chain connects TRBV29-1 to TRBJ2-7; D gene uncertain. The CDR3 has 12 residues. Trimming stripped 6 bases from V and 0 bases from J, with 9 bases between. Germline-derived CDR1 and CDR2 are SQVTM and ANQGSEA. CDR3 in amino acids: CSVADGSYEQYF. In DNA form, the CDR3 reads TGCAGCGTGGCGGACGGCTCCTACGAGCAGTACTTC.

This clone was counted a single time. The chain joins TRBV19 to TRBJ2-1; TRBD1 might be the D (5 bases). The V gene lost 8 bases and the J gene lost 2 bases, with 16 bases spanning the gap. The CDR3 is made up of 15 amino acids. Germline V gene lookup returns CDR1 LNHDA and CDR2 SQIVND (reference sequence). CDR3 loop: CASGLQGRAYNEQFF. The CDR3 DNA reads TGTGCCAGTGGGCTGCAGGGCAGGGCCTACAATGAGCAGTTCTTC.

The chain carries TRBV5-1 and TRBJ2-1, with 9 bases aligning to TRBD1. The V and J ends lost 2 bases and 4 bases, in that order; junction bases with no gene match: 13. The CDR3 length is 18 residues. The germline V gene encodes CDR1 SGHRS and CDR2 YFSETQ. This CDR3 reads CASSFNPTGTGLYNEQFF. In nucleotides, the CDR3 is TGCGCCAGCAGCTTCAACCCAACCGGGACAGGGCTTTACAATGAGCAGTTCTTC.